In its sample, the clone carrying this T cell receptor beta chain was seen many times. The sample belongs to a study of T-cell reconstitution after alpha-beta-depleted transplantation in children. Preparation of the TCRbeta library used unique molecular identifiers. TCRdb independently ran MiXCR on the PCR reads; one entry per CDR3 protein. The table records about 690,000 distinct CDR3 sequences, roughly 15% of them present only once. The CDR3 runs to 12 residues. Between the trimmed V and J ends, which lost 8 bases and 7 bases, there was a span of 14 bases. Germline CDR1 reads ENHRY; CDR2 reads SYGVKD.

The receptor's source is a human donor who donated a stem cell graft to a child with acute myeloid leukemia. The genes are TRBV10-3 and TRBJ1-1; D perhaps matches TRBD1 (5 bases). The sample in question was PBMCs from the stem cell graft donor, obtained from the stem cell graft. CDR3 region: CAIGGPRGEAFF. The CDR3 DNA reads TGTGCCATCGGGGGACCTCGTGGTGAAGCTTTCTTT.